This entry describes one TCR beta chain. This record comes from a study of blood T cell repertoires in COVID-19. Germline trimming cut 6 bases from V and 6 bases from J; bases unmatched to any gene: 11. Germline assignment: CDR1 MNHEY and CDR2 SMNVEV (reference sequence). This CDR3 is built from 15 residues. Repertoires were generated with immunoSEQ multiplex PCR, while TCRdb's copy carries only in-frame clones and drops some. The sample has roughly 38,000 clones, about 80% seen once. The TCR comes from an older man with active or convalescent COVID-19. Sequencing was done on a sample of peripheral blood. The V call is TRBV27, the J call TRBJ1-2; 9 bases agree with TRBD1. The CDR3 reads CASRSNRGRFDGYTF. CDR3 DNA: TGTGCCAGCAGATCAAACAGGGGGCGCTTCGATGGCTACACCTTC.